This TCR beta chain stems from a study of cytomegalovirus exposure and HLA in healthy donors. Study findings and constraints: Later analysis indicated greater clonal expansion among HLA-associated TCR beta chains than among equally common other chains.

PCR was performed using 60 Vbeta and 13 Jbeta primers. Clones were read by immunoSEQ multiplex PCR, and TCRdb kept only the in-frame ones, dropping some. The sample holds roughly 100,000 clones, over 75% seen once. On this clone: Its target is not known.

The sample was PBMCs. The sequence derives from a female donor in good health and CMV-seropositive.

CDR3: CASSQGLAGDQETQYF. In nucleotides, the CDR3 is TGTGCCAGCAGCCAGGGACTAGCGGGGGACCAAGAGACCCAGTACTTC. This chain uses TRBV11-2 with TRBJ2-5; 14 positions match TRBD2. Germline-derived CDR1 and CDR2 are SGHAT and FQNNGV. The CDR3 covers 16 residues. J gave up 0 bases and V 5 bases, and 2 bases lay outside the gene matches.